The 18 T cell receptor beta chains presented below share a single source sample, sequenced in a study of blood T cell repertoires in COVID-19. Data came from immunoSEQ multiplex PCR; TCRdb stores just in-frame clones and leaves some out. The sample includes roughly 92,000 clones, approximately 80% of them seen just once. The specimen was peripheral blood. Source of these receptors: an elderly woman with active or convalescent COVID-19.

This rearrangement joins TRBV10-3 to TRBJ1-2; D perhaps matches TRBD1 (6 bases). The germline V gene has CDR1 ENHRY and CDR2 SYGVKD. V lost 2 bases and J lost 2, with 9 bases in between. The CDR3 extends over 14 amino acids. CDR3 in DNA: TGTGCCATCAGTGAGGGGACAACCAACTATGGCTACACCTTC. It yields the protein CAISEGTTNYGYTF.

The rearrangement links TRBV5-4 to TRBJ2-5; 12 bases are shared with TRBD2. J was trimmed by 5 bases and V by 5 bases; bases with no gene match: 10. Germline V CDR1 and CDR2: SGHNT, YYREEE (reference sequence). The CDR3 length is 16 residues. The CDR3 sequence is CASSPYRLAGEETQYF. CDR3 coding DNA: TGTGCCAGCAGTCCATACAGACTAGCGGGAGAGGAGACCCAGTACTTC.

CDR3 coding DNA: TGTGCCAGTAGTATGGAGCTGCTGAGGCCCCAGCATTTT. This encodes CASSMELLRPQHF. The chain combines TRBV19 with TRBJ1-5, with no clear D. Germline lookup yields CDR1 LNHDA and CDR2 SQIVND (reference sequence). The length of the CDR3 is 13 residues. Trimming removed 3 bases at V and 9 bases at J, with 12 bases between.

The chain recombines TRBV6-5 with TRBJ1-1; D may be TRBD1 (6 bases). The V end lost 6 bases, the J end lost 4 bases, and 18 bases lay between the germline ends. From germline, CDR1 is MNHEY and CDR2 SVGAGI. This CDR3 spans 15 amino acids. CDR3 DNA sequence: TGTGCCAGCAGCCGGGAAACAGGGACCCTCACTGAAGCTTTCTTT. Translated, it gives CASSRETGTLTEAFF.

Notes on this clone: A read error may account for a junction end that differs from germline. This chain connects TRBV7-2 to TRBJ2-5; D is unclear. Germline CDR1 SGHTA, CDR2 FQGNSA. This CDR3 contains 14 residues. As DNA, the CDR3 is TGTGCCAGCAGCTCACGAACAGAGCAAGGGACCCAGTACTTC. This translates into CASSSRTEQGTQYF.

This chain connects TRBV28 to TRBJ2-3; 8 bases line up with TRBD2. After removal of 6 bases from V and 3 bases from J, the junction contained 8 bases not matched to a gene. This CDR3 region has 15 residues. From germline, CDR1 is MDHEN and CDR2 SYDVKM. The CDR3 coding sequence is TGTGCCAGCAGGACTTGGACTAGCAAAACAGATACGCAGTATTTT. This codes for CASRTWTSKTDTQYF. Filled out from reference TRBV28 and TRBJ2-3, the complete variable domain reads DVKVTQSSRYLVKRTGEKVFLECVQDMDHENMFWYRQDPGLGLRLIYFSYDVKMKEKGDIPEGYSVSREKKERFSLILESASTNQTSMYLCASRTWTSKTDTQYFGPGTRLTVL.

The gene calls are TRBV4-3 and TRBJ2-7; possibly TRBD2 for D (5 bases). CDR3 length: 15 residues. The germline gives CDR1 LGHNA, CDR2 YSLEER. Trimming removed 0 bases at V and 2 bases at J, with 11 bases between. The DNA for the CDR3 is TGCGCCAGCAGCCAAGAAACTAGAAACACCTACGAGCAGTACTTC. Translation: CASSQETRNTYEQYF.

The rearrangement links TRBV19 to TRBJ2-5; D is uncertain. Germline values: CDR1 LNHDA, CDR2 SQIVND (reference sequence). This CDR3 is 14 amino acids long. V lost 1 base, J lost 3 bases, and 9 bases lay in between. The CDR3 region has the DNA TGTGCCAGTAGTATAGCCGGCGGAAAAGAGACCCAGTACTTC. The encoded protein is CASSIAGGKETQYF.

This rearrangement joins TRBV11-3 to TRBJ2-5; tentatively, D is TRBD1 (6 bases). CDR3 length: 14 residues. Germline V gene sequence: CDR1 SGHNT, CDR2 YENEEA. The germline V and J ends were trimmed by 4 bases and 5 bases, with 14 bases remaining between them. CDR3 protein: CASSSGPQGETQYF. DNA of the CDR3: TGTGCCAGCAGCTCCGGGCCTCAGGGGGAGACCCAGTACTTC.

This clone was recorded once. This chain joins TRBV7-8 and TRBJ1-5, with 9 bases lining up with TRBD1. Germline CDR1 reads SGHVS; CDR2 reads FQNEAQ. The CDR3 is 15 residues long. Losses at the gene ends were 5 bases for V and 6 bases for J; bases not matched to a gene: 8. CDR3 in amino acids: CASSPGTGLGQPQHF. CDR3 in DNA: TGTGCCAGCAGCCCCGGGACAGGGTTAGGTCAGCCCCAGCATTTT.

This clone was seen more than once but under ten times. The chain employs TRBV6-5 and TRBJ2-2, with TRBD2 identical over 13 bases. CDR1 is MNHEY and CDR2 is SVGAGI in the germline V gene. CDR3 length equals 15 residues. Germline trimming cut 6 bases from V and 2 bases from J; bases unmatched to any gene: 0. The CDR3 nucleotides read TGTGCCAGCAGGGGACTAGCGGGAAACACCGGGGAGCTGTTTTTT. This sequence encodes CASRGLAGNTGELFF.

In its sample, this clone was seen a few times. CDR3 DNA sequence: TGTGCCAGCAGCTCGGGACAGTATAGCAATCAGCCCCAGCATTTT. Its translation is CASSSGQYSNQPQHF. The J gene is TRBJ1-5, the V gene TRBV11-2; 7 bases align to TRBD1. Germline CDR1 is SGHAT and CDR2 is FQNNGV. The trim removed 4 bases at V and 0 bases at J, leaving 3 bases unmatched. The CDR3 consists of 15 residues.

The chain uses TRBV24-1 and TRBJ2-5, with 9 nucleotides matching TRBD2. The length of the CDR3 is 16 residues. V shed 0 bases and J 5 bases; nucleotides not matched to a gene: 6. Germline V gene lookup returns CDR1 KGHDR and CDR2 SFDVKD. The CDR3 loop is CATSDLGTSQVETQYF. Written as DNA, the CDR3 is TGTGCCACCAGTGATTTGGGGACTAGCCAGGTGGAGACCCAGTACTTC.

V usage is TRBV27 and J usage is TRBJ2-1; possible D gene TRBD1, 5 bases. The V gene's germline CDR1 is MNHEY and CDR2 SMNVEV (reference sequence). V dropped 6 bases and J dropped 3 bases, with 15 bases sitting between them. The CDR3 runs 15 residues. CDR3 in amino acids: CASRARTQYYNEQFF. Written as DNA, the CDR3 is TGTGCCAGCAGGGCTAGGACACAATACTACAATGAGCAGTTCTTC.

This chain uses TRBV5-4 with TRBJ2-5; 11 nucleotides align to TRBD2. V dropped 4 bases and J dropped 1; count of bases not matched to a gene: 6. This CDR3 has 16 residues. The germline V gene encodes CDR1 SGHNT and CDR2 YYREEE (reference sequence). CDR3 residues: CASSRPSGGIQETQYF. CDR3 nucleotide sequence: TGTGCCAGCAGCCGTCCTAGCGGGGGGATCCAAGAGACCCAGTACTTC.

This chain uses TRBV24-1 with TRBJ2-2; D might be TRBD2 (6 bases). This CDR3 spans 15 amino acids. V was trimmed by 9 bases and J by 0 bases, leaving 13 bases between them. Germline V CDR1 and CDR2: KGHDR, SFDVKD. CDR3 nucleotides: TGTGCCACCGGCAAGCGGGCTGCGAACACCGGGGAGCTGTTTTTT. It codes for CATGKRAANTGELFF.

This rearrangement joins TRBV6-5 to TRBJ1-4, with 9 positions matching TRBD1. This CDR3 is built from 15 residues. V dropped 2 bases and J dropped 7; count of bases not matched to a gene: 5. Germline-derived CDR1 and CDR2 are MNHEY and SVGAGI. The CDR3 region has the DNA TGTGCCAGCAGTTACCACGGGACAGGGAGTGAAAAACTGTTTTTT. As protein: CASSYHGTGSEKLFF.

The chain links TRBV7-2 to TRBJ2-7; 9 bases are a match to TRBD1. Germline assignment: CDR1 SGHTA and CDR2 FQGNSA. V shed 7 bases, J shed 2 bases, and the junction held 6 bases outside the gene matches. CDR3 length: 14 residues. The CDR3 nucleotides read TGTGCCAGCATCTCACAGGGGGCGGCCTACGAGCAGTACTTC. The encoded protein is CASISQGAAYEQYF.